This T cell receptor (beta chain) was sequenced during a study of cytomegalovirus exposure and HLA in healthy donors. The study's findings and limits: Associated with cytomegalovirus, according to the listing, were some 150 TCR beta chains.

The PCR made use of 60 Vbeta and 13 Jbeta primers. Sequenced by immunoSEQ multiplex PCR; TCRdb stores in-frame clones only, minus some. The sample lists about 120,000 clones, about 74% occurring once. CDR1 is MNHEY and CDR2 is SVGAGI in the germline V gene. The V end was cut by 8 bases, the J end by 4 bases, with 11 bases between. There are 12 residues in the CDR3. Details on this clone: The antigen is unknown.

Sequenced sample: PBMCs. The clonotype comes from a female donor in good health and CMV-seronegative. The rearrangement joins TRBV6-5 to TRBJ1-1, with D unclear. In DNA, the CDR3 is TGTGCCAGCGCCCCTGCGGGCACTGAAGCTTTCTTT. Translating it yields CASAPAGTEAFF.